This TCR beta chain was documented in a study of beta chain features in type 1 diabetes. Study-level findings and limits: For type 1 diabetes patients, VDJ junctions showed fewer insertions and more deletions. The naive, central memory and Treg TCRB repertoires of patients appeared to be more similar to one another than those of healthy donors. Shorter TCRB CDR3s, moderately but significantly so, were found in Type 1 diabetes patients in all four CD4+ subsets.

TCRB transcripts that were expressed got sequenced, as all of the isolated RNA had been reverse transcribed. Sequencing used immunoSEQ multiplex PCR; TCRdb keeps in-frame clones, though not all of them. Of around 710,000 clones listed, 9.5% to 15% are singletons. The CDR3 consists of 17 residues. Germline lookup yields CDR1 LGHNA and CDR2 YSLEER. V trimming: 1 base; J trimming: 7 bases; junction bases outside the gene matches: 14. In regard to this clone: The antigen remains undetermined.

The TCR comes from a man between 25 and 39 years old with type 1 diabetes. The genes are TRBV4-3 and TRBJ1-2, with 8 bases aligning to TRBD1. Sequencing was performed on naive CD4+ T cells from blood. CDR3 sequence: CASSQVGTVQGVGGYTF. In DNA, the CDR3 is TGCGCCAGCAGCCAAGTGGGGACTGTACAGGGGGTTGGTGGCTACACCTTC.